This passage covers 2 T cell receptor beta chains from one sample sequenced in a study of T cells after yellow fever vaccination. Using its own MiXCR run on the 5' RACE reads, TCRdb lists one record per CDR3 protein. This sample has 500,000 to 650,000 distinct CDR3 sequences, with about 13% found just once. Sequenced material: PBMCs, taken on the day of the yellow fever booster vaccination. The receptors shown here come from a man aged 25 to 40 who received the YFV17D yellow fever vaccine.

This clonotype has more than one count but fewer than ten. The V and J genes are TRBV12-3 or TRBV12-4 and TRBJ2-5, with D perhaps TRBD2 (6 bases). V was trimmed by 7 bases and J by 1 base, leaving 13 bases between them. This CDR3 has 14 residues. CDR3 sequence: CASTSGGPQETQYF. CDR3 nucleotides: TGTGCCAGCACCTCCGGAGGGCCCCAAGAGACCCAGTACTTC.

The rearrangement links TRBV20-1 to TRBJ2-1; D unclear. Trimming took 8 bases from V and 7 from J, leaving 18 bases between them. Germline lookup yields CDR1 DFQATT and CDR2 SNEGSKA (reference sequence). CDR3 length equals 13 residues. CDR3 coding DNA: TGCAGTTCAGCCGAACCCTATGGTAATGAGCAGTTCTTC. Translation: CSSAEPYGNEQFF.